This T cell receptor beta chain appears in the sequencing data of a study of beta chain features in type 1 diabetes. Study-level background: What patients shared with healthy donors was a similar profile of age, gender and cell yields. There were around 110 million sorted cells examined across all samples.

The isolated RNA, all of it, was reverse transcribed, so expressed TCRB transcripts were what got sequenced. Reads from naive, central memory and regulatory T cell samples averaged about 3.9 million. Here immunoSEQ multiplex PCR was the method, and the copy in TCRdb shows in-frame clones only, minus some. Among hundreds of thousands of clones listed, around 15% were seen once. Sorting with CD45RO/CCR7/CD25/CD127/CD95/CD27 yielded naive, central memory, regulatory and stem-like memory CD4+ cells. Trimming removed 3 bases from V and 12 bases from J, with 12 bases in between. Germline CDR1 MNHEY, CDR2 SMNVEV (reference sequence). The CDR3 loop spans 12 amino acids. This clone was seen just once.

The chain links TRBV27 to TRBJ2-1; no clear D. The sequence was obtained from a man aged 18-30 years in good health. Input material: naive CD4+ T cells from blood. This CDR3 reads CASSLFGVWQFF. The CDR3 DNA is TGTGCCAGCAGTTTGTTTGGGGTCTGGCAGTTCTTC.